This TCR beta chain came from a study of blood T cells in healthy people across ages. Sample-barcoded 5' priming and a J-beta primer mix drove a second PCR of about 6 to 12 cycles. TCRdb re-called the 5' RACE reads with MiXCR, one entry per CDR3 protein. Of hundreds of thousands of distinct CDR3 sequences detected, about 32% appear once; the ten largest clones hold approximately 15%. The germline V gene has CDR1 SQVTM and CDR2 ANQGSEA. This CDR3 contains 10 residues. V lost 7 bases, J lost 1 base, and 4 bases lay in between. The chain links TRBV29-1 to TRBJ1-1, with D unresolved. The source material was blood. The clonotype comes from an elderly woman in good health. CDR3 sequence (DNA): TGCAGCGCTGAGAACACTGAAGCTTTCTTT. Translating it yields CSAENTEAFF.